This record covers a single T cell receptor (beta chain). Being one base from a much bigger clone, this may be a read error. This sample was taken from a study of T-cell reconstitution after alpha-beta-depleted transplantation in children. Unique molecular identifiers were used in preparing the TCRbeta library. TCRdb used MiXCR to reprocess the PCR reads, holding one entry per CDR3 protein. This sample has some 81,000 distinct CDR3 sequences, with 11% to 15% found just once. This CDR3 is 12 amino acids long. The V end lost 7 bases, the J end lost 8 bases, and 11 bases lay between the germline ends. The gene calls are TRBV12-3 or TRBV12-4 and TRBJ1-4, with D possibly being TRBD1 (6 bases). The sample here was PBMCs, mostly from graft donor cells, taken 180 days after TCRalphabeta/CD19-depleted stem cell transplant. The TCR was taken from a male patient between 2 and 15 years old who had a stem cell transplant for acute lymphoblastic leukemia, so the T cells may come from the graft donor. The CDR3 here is CASTAGTEKLFF. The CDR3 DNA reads TGTGCCAGCACGGCGGGGACAGAAAAACTGTTTTTT.